This entry lists 10 T cell receptor beta chains sequenced from one sample in a study of shared clonotypes between healthy human individuals. The assay was immunoSEQ multiplex PCR, and TCRdb's table has in-frame clones only and misses some. The profile shows 600,000 to 750,000 clones, roughly 70% of them singletons. Material: memory CD4+ T cells sorted from blood. Subset here: CD45RA-negative fraction. Source of these receptors: a woman in her 30s in good health.

J is TRBJ2-3 and V is TRBV20-1; D gene unclear. This CDR3 comprises 11 residues. V was pared by 3 bases and J by 9 bases, with 10 bases between. Looked up from germline, CDR1 is DFQATT and CDR2 is SNEGSKA (reference sequence). The CDR3 sequence is CSASSASTQYF. The CDR3 DNA follows: TGCAGTGCTAGTTCGGCGTCCACGCAGTATTTT.

The V call is TRBV2, the J call TRBJ2-5; D is unresolved. Trimming removed 6 bases at V and 0 bases at J, with 5 bases between. Germline values: CDR1 SNHLY, CDR2 FYNNEI. The CDR3 is 12 residues long. The CDR3 DNA reads as TGTGCCAGCAGGCAGTACCAAGAGACCCAGTACTTC. Amino acids: CASRQYQETQYF.

The chain couples TRBV5-8 to TRBJ1-5; the D is unclear. The CDR3 runs 16 residues. The germline gives CDR1 SGHTS, CDR2 YDEGEE. V lost 3 bases to trimming and J lost 0 bases, with 13 bases between them. CDR3 coding DNA: TGTGCCAGCAGCTCCCGACTAACAATTAGCAATCAGCCCCAGCATTTT. Amino acid sequence: CASSSRLTISNQPQHF.

The V call is TRBV28, the J call TRBJ1-2, with D unresolved. The CDR3 length is 14 residues. Germline CDR1 and CDR2: MDHEN and SYDVKM. Between the trimmed V and J ends, which lost 10 bases and 4 bases, there was a span of 19 bases. CDR3 sequence reads: CATASASLFYGYTF. The CDR3 nucleotides are TGTGCCACCGCGTCCGCCTCGCTCTTCTATGGCTACACCTTC.

This clone has only one observation. The same CDR3 is also encoded by other DNA sequences in this sample. The V call is TRBV6-5, the J call TRBJ1-3, with TRBD1 matching over 8 bases. J gave up 2 bases and V 8 bases, and 5 bases lay outside the gene matches. Germline V gene lookup returns CDR1 MNHEY and CDR2 SVGAGI. There are 14 residues in the CDR3. The CDR3: CASSGTGAGNTIYF. For the CDR3, the DNA is TGTGCCAGCTCCGGGACAGGAGCTGGAAACACCATATATTTT.

This chain uses TRBV28 with TRBJ2-7, with 11 bases identical to TRBD2. Trimming removed 2 bases from V and 3 bases from J; junction bases left unmatched: 6. Germline loops: CDR1 MDHEN, CDR2 SYDVKM. CDR3 length: 16 residues. CDR3 region: CASSLLTSGSGYEQYF. The CDR3 DNA is TGTGCCAGCAGTTTACTTACTAGCGGGAGCGGCTACGAGCAGTACTTC.

The chain recombines TRBV25-1 with TRBJ1-2; D call uncertain. With 6 bases removed from V and 4 bases from J, the gap between germline ends came to 18 bases. The CDR3 is made up of 15 amino acids. From germline, CDR1 is MGHDK and CDR2 SYGVNS. The CDR3 coding sequence is TGTGCCAGCAGCCCAAACCGTGCGGGCGGCTATGGCTACACCTTC. This codes for CASSPNRAGGYGYTF.

This chain uses TRBV6-1 with TRBJ1-2; D is possibly TRBD1 (5 bases). CDR1 is MNHNS, CDR2 SASEGT, per germline. Trimming cost V 2 bases and J 3 bases, with 10 bases left between them. The CDR3 runs to 14 residues. The DNA for the CDR3 is TGTGCCAGCAGTGAACGCAGGGAGGACTATGGCTACACCTTC. Amino acids: CASSERREDYGYTF.

The rearrangement uses TRBV28 and TRBJ2-7, with a tentative D call TRBD1 (5 bases). Germline V gives CDR1 MDHEN, CDR2 SYDVKM. The CDR3 runs to 13 residues. The V end lost 5 bases, the J end lost 3 bases, and 11 bases lay between the germline ends. The CDR3 loop is CASSKGPVYEQYF. CDR3 DNA: TGTGCCAGCAGTAAGGGGCCAGTCTACGAGCAGTACTTC.

V usage is TRBV5-1 and J usage is TRBJ2-7, with D unresolved. Trimming removed 0 bases at V and 2 bases at J, with 9 bases between. CDR1 and CDR2 from the germline V gene are SGHRS and YFSETQ. The CDR3 sequence is 14 residues long. CDR3 loop: CASSLAAATYEQYF. The CDR3 DNA sequence: TGCGCCAGCAGCTTGGCGGCAGCCACCTACGAGCAGTACTTC.